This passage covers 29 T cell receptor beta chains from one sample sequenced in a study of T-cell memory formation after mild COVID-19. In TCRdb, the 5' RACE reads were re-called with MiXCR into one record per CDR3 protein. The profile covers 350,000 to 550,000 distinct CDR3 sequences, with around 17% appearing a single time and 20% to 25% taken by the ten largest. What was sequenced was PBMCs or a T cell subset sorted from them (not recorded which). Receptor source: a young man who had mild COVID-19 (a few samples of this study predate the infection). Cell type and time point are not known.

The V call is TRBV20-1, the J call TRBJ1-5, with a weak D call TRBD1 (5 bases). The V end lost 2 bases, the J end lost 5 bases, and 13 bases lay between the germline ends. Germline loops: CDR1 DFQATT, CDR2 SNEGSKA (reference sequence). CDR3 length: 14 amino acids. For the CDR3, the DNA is TGCAGTGCTAGACCCAACGCGGGGGATCAGCCCCAGCATTTT. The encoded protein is CSARPNAGDQPQHF.

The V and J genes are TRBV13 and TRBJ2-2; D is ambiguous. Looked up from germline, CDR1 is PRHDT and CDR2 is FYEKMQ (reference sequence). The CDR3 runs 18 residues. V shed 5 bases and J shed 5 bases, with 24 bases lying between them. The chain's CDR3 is CASSRTAPNLIRTGELFF. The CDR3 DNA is TGTGCCAGCAGCAGAACCGCCCCAAACTTAATTCGTACCGGGGAGCTGTTTTTT.

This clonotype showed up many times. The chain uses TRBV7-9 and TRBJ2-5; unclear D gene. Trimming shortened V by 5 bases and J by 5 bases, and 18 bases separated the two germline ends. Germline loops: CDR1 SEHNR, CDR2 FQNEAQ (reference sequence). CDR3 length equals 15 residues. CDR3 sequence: CASSLYAGSGETQYF. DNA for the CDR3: TGTGCCAGCAGCCTCTATGCCGGGTCCGGTGAGACCCAGTACTTC.

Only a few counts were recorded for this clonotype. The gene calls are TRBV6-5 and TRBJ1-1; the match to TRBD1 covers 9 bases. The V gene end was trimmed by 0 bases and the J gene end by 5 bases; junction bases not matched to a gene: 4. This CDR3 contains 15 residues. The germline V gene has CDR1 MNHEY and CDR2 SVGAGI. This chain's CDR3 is CASSYSRTGDTEAFF. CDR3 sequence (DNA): TGTGCCAGCAGTTACTCGAGGACAGGGGATACTGAAGCTTTCTTT.

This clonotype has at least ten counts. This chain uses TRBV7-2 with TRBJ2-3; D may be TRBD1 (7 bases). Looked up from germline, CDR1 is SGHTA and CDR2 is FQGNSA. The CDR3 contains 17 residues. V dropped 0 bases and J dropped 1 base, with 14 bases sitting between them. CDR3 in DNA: TGTGCCAGCAGCTTAGCATTCGGCAGGGGGGGCACAGATACGCAGTATTTT. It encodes CASSLAFGRGGTDTQYF.

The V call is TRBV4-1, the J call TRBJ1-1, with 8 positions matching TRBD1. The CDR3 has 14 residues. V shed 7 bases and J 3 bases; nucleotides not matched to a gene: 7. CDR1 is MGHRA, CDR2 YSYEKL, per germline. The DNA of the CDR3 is TGCGCCAGCACCTCAGGGGGCGCGGACACTGAAGCTTTCTTT. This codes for CASTSGGADTEAFF.

The CDR3 DNA follows: TGTGCCAGCAGCATACAGGTGTCCTACGAGCAGTACGTC. The encoded protein is CASSIQVSYEQYV. The chain uses TRBV7-3 and TRBJ2-7; a weak D match, TRBD1 (5 bases). The CDR3 consists of 13 residues. The germline CDR1 and CDR2 sequences are SGHTA and FQGTGA. Deletions cut 5 bases from V and 1 base from J, with 9 bases between.

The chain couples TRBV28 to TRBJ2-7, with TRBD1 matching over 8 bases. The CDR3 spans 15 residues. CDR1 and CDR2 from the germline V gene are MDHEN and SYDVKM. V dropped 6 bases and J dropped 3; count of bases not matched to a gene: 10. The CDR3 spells CASSDRGTGLYEQYV. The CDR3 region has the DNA TGTGCCAGCAGCGACCGCGGGACAGGCCTCTACGAGCAGTACGTC.

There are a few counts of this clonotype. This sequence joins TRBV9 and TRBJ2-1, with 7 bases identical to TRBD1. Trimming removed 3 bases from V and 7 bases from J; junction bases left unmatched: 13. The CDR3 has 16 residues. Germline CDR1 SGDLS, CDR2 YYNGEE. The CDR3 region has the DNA TGTGCCAGCAGCGCACACTCCGACAGGGAAAATAATGAGCAGTTCTTC. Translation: CASSAHSDRENNEQFF.

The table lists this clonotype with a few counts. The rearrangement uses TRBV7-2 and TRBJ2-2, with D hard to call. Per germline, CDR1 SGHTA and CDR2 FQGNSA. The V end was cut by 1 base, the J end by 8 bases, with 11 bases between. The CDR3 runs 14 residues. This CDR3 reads CASSLGPVRGELFF. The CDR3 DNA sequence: TGTGCCAGCAGCTTAGGTCCAGTCCGAGGGGAGCTGTTTTTT.

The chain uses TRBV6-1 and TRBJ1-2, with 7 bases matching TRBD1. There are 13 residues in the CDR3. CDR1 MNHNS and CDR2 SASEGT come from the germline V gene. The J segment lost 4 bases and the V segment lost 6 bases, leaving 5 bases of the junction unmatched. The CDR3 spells CASRAGQVYGYTF. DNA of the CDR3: TGTGCCAGCAGAGCAGGACAGGTCTATGGCTACACCTTC.

CDR3 DNA sequence: TGTGCCAGCAGCCAAGAGTTCGGACTAGGAAGTCGCAAGGGGACCCAGTACTTC. Protein: CASSQEFGLGSRKGTQYF. The V gene is TRBV3-1, the J gene TRBJ2-5, with TRBD2 matching 7 bases. Germline loops: CDR1 LGHDT, CDR2 YNNKEL (reference sequence). The ends lost 0 bases at V and 7 bases at J; junction bases unmatched: 17. The CDR3 is 18 residues long.

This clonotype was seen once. CDR3 region: CASGPDSGLWPQHF. CDR3 in DNA: TGTGCTAGTGGCCCAGACAGTGGCCTGTGGCCCCAGCATTTT. The chain links TRBV12-5 to TRBJ1-5; possibly TRBD1 for D (5 bases). Trimming stripped 6 bases from V and 9 bases from J, with 18 bases between. The CDR3 length is 14 residues. Germline V CDR1 and CDR2: LGHNT, FRNRAP.

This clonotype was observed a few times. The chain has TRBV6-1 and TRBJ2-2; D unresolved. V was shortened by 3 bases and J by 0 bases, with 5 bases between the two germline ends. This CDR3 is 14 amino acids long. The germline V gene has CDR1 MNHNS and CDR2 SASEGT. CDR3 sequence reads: CASSEVPNTGELFF. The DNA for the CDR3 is TGTGCCAGCAGTGAGGTTCCGAACACCGGGGAGCTGTTTTTT.

CDR3 in amino acids: CASSSPGTGVNEQYV. The DNA of the CDR3 is TGTGCCAGCAGCTCCCCCGGGACAGGGGTCAACGAGCAGTACGTC. The chain couples TRBV7-2 to TRBJ2-7, with 10 bases matching TRBD1. Germline V lookup: CDR1 SGHTA, CDR2 FQGNSA. This CDR3 spans 15 amino acids. V was clipped by 4 bases and J by 5 bases; unmatched bases: 8.

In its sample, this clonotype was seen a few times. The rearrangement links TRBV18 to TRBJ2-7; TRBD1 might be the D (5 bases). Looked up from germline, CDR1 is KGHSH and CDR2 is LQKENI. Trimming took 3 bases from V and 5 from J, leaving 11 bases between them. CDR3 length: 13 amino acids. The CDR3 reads CASSPQGRDEQYV. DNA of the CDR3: TGTGCCAGCTCACCCCAGGGTCGTGACGAGCAGTACGTC.

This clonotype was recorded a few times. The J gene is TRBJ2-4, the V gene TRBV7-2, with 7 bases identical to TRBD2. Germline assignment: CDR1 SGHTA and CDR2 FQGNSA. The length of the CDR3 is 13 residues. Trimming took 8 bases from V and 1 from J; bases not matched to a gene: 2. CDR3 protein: CASGGEAKNIQYF. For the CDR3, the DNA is TGTGCCAGCGGGGGGGAGGCCAAAAACATTCAGTACTTC. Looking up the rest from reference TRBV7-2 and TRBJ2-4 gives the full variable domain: GAGVSQSPSNKVTEKGKDVELRCDPISGHTALYWYRQSLGQGLEFLIYFQGNSAPDKSGLPSDRFSAERTGGSVSTLTIQRTQQEDSAVYLCASGGEAKNIQYFGAGTRLSVL.

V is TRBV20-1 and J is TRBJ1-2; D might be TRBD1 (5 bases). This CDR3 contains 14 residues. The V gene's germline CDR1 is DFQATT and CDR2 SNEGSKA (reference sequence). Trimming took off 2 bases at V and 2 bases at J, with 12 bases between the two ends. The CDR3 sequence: CSARSGGENYGYTF. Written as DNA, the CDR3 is TGCAGTGCTAGATCGGGGGGAGAAAACTATGGCTACACCTTC.

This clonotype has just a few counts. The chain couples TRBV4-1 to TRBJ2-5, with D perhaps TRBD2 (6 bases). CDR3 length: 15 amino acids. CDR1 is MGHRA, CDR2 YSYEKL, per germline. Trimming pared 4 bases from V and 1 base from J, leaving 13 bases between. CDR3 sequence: CASSRDGLSQETQYF. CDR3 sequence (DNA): TGCGCCAGCAGCCGCGATGGACTAAGCCAAGAGACCCAGTACTTC.

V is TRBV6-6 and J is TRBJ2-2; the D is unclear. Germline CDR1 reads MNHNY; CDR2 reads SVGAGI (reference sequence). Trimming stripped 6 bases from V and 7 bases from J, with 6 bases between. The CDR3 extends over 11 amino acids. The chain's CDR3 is CASSRIGELFF. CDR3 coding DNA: TGTGCCAGCAGCCGGATCGGGGAGCTGTTTTTT.

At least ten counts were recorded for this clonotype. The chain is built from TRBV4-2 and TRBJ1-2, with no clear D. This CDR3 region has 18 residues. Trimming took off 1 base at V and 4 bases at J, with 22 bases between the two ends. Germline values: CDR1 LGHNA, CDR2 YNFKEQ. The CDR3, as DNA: TGTGCCAGCAGCCAAGTACCTCCGGGCAGCAGCTTCCCCTATGGCTACACCTTC. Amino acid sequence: CASSQVPPGSSFPYGYTF.

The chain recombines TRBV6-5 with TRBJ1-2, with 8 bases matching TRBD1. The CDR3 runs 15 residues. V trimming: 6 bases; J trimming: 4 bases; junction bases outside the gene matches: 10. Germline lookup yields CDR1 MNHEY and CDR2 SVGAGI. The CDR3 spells CASSTVPGGFYGYTF. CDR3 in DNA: TGTGCCAGCAGCACGGTCCCAGGGGGCTTCTATGGCTACACCTTC.

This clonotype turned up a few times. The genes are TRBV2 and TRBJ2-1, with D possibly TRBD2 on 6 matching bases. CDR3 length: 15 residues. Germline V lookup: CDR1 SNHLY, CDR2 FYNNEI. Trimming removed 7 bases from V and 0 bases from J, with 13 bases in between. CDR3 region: CASKKDGSSYNEQFF. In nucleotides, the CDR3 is TGTGCCAGCAAAAAAGACGGGAGCTCCTACAATGAGCAGTTCTTC.

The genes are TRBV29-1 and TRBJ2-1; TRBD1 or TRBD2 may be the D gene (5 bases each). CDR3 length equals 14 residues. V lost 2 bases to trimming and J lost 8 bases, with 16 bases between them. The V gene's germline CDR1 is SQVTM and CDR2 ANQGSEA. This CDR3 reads CSVERSRAGDEQFF. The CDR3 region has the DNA TGCAGCGTTGAACGGTCCAGGGCGGGCGATGAGCAGTTCTTC.

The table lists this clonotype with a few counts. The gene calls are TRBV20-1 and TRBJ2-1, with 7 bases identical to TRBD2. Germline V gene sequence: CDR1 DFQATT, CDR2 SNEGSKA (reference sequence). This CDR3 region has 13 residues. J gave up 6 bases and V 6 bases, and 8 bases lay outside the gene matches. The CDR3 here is CSAEAGTTNEQFF. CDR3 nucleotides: TGCAGTGCCGAGGCGGGGACTACCAATGAGCAGTTCTTC.

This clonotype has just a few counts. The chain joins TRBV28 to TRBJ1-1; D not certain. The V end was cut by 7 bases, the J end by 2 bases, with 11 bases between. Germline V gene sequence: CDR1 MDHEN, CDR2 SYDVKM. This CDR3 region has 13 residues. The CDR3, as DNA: TGTGCCAGCATACGGCAGGCTAACACTGAAGCTTTCTTT. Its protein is CASIRQANTEAFF. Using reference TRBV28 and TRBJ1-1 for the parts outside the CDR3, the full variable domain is DVKVTQSSRYLVKRTGEKVFLECVQDMDHENMFWYRQDPGLGLRLIYFSYDVKMKEKGDIPEGYSVSREKKERFSLILESASTNQTSMYLCASIRQANTEAFFGQGTRLTVV.

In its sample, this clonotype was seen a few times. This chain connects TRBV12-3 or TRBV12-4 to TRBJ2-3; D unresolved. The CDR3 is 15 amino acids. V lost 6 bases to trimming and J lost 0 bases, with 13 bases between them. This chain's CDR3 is CASREPGPSTDTQYF. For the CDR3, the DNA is TGTGCCAGCAGAGAGCCCGGGCCGAGCACAGATACGCAGTATTTT.

DNA of the CDR3: TGTGCCAGCAGCTTAGTCTTCGCGGGCACAGATACGCAGTATTTT. This gives the protein CASSLVFAGTDTQYF. The genes are TRBV7-2 and TRBJ2-3; no reliable D call. Germline V gene lookup returns CDR1 SGHTA and CDR2 FQGNSA. The CDR3 has 15 amino acids. The V gene lost 1 base and the J gene lost 1 base, with 9 bases spanning the gap.

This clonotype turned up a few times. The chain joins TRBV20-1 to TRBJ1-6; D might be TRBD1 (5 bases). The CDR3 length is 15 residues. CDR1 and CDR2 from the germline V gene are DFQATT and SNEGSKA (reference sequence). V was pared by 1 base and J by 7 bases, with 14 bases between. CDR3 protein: CSARAQQAVNSPLHF. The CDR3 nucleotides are TGCAGTGCTAGAGCCCAACAGGCTGTAAATTCACCCCTCCACTTT.